This T cell receptor (beta chain) was recovered during a study of T cell changes during pregnancy in multiple sclerosis. The germline V and J ends were trimmed by 0 bases and 7 bases, with 15 bases remaining between them. Germline CDR1 MNHEY, CDR2 SMNVEV (reference sequence). This CDR3 has 15 amino acids. Clones were sequenced by immunoSEQ multiplex PCR, and TCRdb holds only the in-frame ones, with some missing. There are approximately 130,000 clones in the sample; 90% to 95% occur only once, and around 6% lies in the top ten. The chain employs TRBV27 and TRBJ1-2, with D perhaps TRBD1 (5 bases). The TCR was taken from a female donor with multiple sclerosis, enrolled in a pregnancy study. The specimen comprised peripheral blood, sampled before pregnancy. In DNA, the CDR3 is TGTGCCAGCAGTTTATCTTGGGGGGGGGAGGGTGGCTACACCTTC. Encoded protein: CASSLSWGGEGGYTF.